The clone carrying this TCR beta chain appeared a single time. The sample originates from a study of blood T cell repertoires in COVID-19. Study at large: Collection of acute and convalescent COVID-19 samples took place in the United States, Italy and Spain. PBMCs, B-cell-depleted T cells, or T cells were the source of the cDNA or gDNA that made up the material.

Participant-reported clinical history was the basis for cohort assignment. Source study methods: Nucleated cell number was recorded as an estimate derived from reference gene primer amplification. Assay used: immunoSEQ multiplex PCR; TCRdb lists only in-frame clones, some missing. V and J calls and clone size are copied from that table; D and trimming were computed from the DNA. The sample lists about 220,000 clones; about nine tenths were seen once. Germline CDR1 and CDR2: SGHTS and YDEGEE. The CDR3 contains 16 residues. Trimming stripped 1 base from V and 2 bases from J, with 16 bases between. This sequence originates from a woman aged 35 to 49 with acute COVID-19. V usage is TRBV5-8 and J usage is TRBJ2-7; possibly TRBD2 for D (6 bases). The sequenced material came from PBMCs or T cells enriched from blood (not recorded which). CDR3 nucleotides: TGTGCCAGCAGCTTGTCCCCAGGGACTCTGACCTACGAGCAGTACTTC. Amino acid sequence: CASSLSPGTLTYEQYF.